The 5 T cell receptor beta chains presented below share a single source sample, sequenced in a study of blood T cell repertoires in COVID-19. Clones were read by immunoSEQ multiplex PCR, and TCRdb kept only the in-frame ones, dropping some. Seen here are 70,000 to 95,000 clones, 80% to 90% observed once, and the top ten hold about 20%. Input material: peripheral blood. Receptor source: a woman aged 45-65 years with acute or convalescent COVID-19.

The V gene is TRBV9, the J gene TRBJ2-1; 8 bases agree with TRBD2. The CDR3 extends over 15 amino acids. In germline, CDR1 is SGDLS, CDR2 YYNGEE. The junction had 11 bases not matched to a gene; V was cut back by 3 bases and J by 9 bases. CDR3 loop: CASSASGRVPGEQFF. The DNA of the CDR3 is TGTGCCAGCAGCGCGAGCGGGAGAGTGCCGGGTGAGCAGTTCTTC.

The genes are TRBV29-1 and TRBJ1-1; 10 bases are shared with TRBD1. The CDR3 contains 12 residues. V lost 4 bases to trimming and J lost 4 bases; unmatched junction nucleotides: 0. CDR1 is SQVTM, CDR2 ANQGSEA, per germline. DNA for the CDR3: TGCAGCGTTGGACAGGGGGCCACTGAAGCTTTCTTT. This translates into CSVGQGATEAFF.

The chain recombines TRBV24-1 with TRBJ2-5; 8 positions match TRBD2. The CDR3 has 12 amino acids. The germline V gene encodes CDR1 KGHDR and CDR2 SFDVKD. V was clipped by 5 bases and J by 5 bases; unmatched bases: 0. CDR3 protein: CATSAGGETQYF. The CDR3 DNA reads TGTGCCACCAGTGCGGGGGGGGAGACCCAGTACTTC.

This clone was detected a few times. The rearrangement links TRBV6-5 to TRBJ2-7; 7 positions match TRBD2. Germline lookup yields CDR1 MNHEY and CDR2 SVGAGI. This CDR3 has 15 amino acids. V was pared by 6 bases and J by 0 bases, with 8 bases of the junction left unmatched. CDR3 nucleotides: TGTGCCAGCAGCCATCCAAGCGGGGTCTCCTACGAGCAGTACTTC. This sequence encodes CASSHPSGVSYEQYF.

J is TRBJ2-7 and V is TRBV4-1; 9 bases align to TRBD1. The junction had 7 bases not matched to a gene; V was cut back by 0 bases and J by 4 bases. Germline V gene data show CDR1 as MGHRA and CDR2 as YSYEKL. The CDR3 loop spans 16 amino acids. The CDR3 bases are TGCGCCAGCAGCCAAGATACCGGGACAGGGTCTTACGAGCAGTACTTC. Its translation is CASSQDTGTGSYEQYF.